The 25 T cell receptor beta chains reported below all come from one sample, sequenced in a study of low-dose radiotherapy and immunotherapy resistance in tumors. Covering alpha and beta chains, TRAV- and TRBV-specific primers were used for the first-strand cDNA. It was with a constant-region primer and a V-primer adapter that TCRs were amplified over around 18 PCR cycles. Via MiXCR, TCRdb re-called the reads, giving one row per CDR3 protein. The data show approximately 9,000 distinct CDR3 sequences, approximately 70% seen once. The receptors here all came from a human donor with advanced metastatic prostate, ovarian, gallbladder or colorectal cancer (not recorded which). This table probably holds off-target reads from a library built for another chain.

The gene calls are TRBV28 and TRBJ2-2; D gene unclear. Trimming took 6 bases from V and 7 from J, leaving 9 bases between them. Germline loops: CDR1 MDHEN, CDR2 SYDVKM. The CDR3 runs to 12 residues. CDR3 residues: CASSLDVGELFF. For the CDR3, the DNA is TGTGCCAGCAGCCTTGACGTCGGGGAGCTGTTTTTT.

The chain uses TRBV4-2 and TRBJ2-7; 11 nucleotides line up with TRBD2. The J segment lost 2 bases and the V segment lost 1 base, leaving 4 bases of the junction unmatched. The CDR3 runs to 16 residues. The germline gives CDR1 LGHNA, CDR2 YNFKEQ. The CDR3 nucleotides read TGTGCCAGCAGCCAAGTCGGTAGCGGGAGGGCCTACGAGCAGTACTTC. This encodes CASSQVGSGRAYEQYF.

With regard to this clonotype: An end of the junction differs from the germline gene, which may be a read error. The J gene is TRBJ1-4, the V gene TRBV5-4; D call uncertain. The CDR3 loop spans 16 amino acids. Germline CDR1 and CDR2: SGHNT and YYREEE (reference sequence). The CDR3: CASSPEVAEINEKLFF. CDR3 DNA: TGTGCCAGCAGTCCGGAGGTGGCAGAAATTAATGAAAAACTTTTTTTT.

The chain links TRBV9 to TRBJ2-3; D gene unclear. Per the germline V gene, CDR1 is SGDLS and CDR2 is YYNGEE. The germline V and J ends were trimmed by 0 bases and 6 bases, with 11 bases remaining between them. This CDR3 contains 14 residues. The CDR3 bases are TGTGCCAGCAGCGTAGCAGCCAGCCGGGATACGCAGTATTTT. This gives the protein CASSVAASRDTQYF.

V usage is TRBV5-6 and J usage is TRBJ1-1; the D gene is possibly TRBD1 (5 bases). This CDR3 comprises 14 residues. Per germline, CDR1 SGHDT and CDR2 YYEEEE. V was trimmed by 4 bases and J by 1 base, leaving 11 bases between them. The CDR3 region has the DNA TGTGCCAGCAGCCTGAGACAGCCGAACACTGAAGCTTTCTTT. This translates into CASSLRQPNTEAFF.

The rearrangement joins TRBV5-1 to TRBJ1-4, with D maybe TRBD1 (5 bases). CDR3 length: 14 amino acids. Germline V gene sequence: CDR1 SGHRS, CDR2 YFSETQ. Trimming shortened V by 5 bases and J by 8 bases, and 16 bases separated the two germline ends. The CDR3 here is CASRDTGSSEKLFF. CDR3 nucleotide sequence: TGCGCCAGCAGGGATACAGGATCGAGCGAAAAACTGTTTTTT. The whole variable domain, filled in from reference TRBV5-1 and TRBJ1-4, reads KAGVTQTPRYLIKTRGQQVTLSCSPISGHRSVSWYQQTPGQGLQFLFEYFSETQRNKGNFPGRFSGRQFSNSRSEMNVSTLELGDSALYLCASRDTGSSEKLFFGSGTQLSVL.

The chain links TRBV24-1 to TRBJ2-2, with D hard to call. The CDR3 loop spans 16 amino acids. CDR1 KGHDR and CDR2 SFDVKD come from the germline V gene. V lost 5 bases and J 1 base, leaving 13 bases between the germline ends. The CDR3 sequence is CATSGPPRQNTGELFF. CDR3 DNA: TGTGCCACCAGTGGTCCACCCCGACAGAACACCGGGGAGCTGTTTTTT.

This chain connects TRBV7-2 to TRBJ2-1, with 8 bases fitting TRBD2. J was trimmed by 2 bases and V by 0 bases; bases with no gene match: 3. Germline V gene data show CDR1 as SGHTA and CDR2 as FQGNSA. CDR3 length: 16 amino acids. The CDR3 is CASSLAGTSAYNEQFF. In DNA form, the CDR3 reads TGTGCCAGCAGCTTAGCTGGGACTAGTGCCTACAATGAGCAGTTCTTC.

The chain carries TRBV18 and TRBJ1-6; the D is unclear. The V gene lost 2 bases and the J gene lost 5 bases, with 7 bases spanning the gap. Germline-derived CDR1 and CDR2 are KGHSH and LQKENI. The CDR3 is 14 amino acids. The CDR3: CASSPLPDNSPLHF. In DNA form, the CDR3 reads TGTGCCAGCTCACCATTACCTGATAATTCACCCCTCCACTTT.

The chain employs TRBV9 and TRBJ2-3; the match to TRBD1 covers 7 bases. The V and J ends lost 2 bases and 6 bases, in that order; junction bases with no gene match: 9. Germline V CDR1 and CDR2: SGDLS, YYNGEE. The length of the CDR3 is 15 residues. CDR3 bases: TGTGCCAGCAGCGTGGCCGGGACAGTCATCGATACGCAGTATTTT. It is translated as CASSVAGTVIDTQYF.

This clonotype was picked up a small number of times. CDR3 region: CASSRWDGNTEAFF. DNA of the CDR3: TGTGCCAGCAGTAGATGGGACGGCAACACTGAAGCTTTCTTT. This sequence joins TRBV6-5 and TRBJ1-1; D perhaps matches TRBD1 (5 bases). The germline gives CDR1 MNHEY, CDR2 SVGAGI. Trimming removed 5 bases from V and 2 bases from J, with 12 bases in between. This CDR3 is built from 14 residues.

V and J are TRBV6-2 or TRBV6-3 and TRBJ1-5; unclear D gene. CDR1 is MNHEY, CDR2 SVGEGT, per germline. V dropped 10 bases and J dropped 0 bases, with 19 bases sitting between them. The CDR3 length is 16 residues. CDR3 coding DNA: TGTGCCACCGCCAACGGACGGAACCTTAGCAATCAGCCCCAGCATTTT. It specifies CATANGRNLSNQPQHF.

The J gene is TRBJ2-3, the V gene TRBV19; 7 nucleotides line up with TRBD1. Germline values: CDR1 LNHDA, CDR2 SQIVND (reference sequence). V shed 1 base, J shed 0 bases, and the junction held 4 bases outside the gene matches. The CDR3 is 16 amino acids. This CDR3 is CASSIGDSRSTDTQYF. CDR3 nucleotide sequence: TGTGCCAGTAGTATAGGGGACAGCCGTAGCACAGATACGCAGTATTTT.

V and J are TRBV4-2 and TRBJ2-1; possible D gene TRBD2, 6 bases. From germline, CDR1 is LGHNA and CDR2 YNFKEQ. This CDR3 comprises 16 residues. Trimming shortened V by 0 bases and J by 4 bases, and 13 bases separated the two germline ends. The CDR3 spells CASSQDSGGRYNEQFF. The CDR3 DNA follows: TGTGCCAGCAGCCAAGACTCCGGAGGGAGGTACAATGAGCAGTTCTTC.

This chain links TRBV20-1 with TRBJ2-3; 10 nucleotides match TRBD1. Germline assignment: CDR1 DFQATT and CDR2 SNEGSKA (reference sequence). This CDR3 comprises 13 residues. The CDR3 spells CSAGQGMSDTQYF. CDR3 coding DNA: TGCAGCGCGGGACAGGGGATGTCGGATACGCAGTATTTT.

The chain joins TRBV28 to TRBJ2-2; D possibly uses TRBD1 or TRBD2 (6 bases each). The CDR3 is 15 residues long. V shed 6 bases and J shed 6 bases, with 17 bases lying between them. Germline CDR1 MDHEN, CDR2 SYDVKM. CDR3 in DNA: TGTGCCAGCAGCTCACGGGGGCCACCCTCCGGGGAGCTGTTTTTT. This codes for CASSSRGPPSGELFF.

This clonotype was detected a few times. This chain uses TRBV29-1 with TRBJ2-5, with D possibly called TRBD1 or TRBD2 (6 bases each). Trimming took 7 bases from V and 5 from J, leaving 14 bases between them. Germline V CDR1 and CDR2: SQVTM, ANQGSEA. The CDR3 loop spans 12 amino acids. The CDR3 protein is CSGLDSGETQYF. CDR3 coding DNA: TGCAGCGGGTTGGACAGCGGGGAGACCCAGTACTTC.

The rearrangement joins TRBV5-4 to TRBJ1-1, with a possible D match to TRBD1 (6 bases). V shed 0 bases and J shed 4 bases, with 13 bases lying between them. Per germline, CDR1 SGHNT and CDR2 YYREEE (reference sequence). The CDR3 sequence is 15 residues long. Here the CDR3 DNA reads TGTGCCAGCAGCTTGGAGGGGGGGCGGGGCACTGAAGCTTTCTTT. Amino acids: CASSLEGGRGTEAFF.

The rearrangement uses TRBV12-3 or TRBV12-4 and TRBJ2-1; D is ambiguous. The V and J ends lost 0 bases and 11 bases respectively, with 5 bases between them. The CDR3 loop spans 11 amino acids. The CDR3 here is CASSLAEKQFF. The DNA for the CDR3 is TGTGCCAGCAGTTTAGCGGAGAAGCAGTTCTTC.

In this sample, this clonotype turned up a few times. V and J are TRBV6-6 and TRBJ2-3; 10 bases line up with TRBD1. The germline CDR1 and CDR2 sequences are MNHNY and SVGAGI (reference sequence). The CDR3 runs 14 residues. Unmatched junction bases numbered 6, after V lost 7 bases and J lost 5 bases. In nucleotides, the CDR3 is TGTGCCAGCATTCAGGACAGGGGGATAGATACGCAGTATTTT. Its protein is CASIQDRGIDTQYF.

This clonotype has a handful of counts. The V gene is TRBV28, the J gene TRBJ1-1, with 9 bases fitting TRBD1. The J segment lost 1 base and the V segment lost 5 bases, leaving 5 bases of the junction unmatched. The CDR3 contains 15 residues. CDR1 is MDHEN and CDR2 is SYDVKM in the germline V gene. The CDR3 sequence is CASSPPGQGNTEAFF. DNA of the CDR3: TGTGCCAGCAGTCCCCCGGGACAGGGGAACACTGAAGCTTTCTTT.

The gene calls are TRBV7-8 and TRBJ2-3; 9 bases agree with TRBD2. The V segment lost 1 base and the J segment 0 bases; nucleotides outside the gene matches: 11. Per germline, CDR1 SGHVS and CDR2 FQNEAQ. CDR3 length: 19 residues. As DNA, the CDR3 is TGTGCCAGCAGCTTAGAGACTAGCGGAGCGTTCCCAAGCACAGATACGCAGTATTTT. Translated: CASSLETSGAFPSTDTQYF.

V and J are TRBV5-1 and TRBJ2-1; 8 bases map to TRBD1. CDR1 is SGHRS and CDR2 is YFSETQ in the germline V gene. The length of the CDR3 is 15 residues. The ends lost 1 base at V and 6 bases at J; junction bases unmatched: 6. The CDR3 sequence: CASSLRTGQGNEQFF. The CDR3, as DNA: TGCGCCAGCAGCTTGAGGACAGGGCAAGGCAATGAGCAGTTCTTC.

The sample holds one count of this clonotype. The CDR3 DNA sequence: TGTGCCATCCTTCGGGACAGGGCCTACGAGCAGTACTTC. Amino acids: CAILRDRAYEQYF. V and J are TRBV6-1 and TRBJ2-7; 9 bases match TRBD1. The V segment lost 10 bases and the J segment 2 bases; nucleotides outside the gene matches: 6. The CDR3 is 13 residues long. CDR1 and CDR2 (germline): MNHNS, SASEGT.

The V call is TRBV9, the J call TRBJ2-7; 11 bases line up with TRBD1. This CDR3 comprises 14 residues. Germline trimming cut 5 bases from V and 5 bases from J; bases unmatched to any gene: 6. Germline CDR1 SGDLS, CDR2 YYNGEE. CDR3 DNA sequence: TGTGCCAGCAGTCGGACAGGGGGCAGGGACGAGCAGTACTTC. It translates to CASSRTGGRDEQYF.